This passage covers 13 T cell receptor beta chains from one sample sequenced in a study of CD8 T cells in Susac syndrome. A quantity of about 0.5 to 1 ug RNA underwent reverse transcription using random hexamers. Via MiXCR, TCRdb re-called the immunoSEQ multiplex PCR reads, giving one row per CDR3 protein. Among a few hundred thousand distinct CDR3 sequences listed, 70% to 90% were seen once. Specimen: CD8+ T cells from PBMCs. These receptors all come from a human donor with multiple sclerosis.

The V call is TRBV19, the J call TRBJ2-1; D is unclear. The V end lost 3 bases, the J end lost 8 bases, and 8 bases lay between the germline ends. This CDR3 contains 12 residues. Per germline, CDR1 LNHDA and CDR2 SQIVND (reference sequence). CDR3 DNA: TGTGCCAGTAGTATCCCTCTGGATGAGCAGTTCTTC. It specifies CASSIPLDEQFF.

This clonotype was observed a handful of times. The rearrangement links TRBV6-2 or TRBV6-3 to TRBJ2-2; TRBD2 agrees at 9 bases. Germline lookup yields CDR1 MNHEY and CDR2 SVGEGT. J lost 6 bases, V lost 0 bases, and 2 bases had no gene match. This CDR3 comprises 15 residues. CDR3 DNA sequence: TGTGCCAGCAGTTACTCGTCTAGCGGGGCCGGGGAGCTGTTTTTT. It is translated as CASSYSSSGAGELFF.

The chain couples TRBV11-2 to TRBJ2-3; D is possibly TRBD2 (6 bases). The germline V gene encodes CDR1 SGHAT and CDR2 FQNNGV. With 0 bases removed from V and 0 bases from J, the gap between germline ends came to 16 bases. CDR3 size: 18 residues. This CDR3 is CASSLDFSTGESTDTQYF. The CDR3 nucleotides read TGTGCCAGCAGCTTAGATTTTTCTACGGGAGAGAGCACAGATACGCAGTATTTT. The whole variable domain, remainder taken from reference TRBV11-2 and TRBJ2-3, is EAGVAQSPRYKIIEKRQSVAFWCNPISGHATLYWYQQILGQGPKLLIQFQNNGVVDDSQLPKDRFSAERLKGVDSTLKIQPAKLEDSAVYLCASSLDFSTGESTDTQYFGPGTRLTVL.

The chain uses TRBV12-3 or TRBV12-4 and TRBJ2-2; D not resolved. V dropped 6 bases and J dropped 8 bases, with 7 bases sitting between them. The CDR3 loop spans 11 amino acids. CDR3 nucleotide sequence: TGTGCCAGCAGGCAACTTGGGGAGCTGTTTTTT. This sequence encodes CASRQLGELFF.

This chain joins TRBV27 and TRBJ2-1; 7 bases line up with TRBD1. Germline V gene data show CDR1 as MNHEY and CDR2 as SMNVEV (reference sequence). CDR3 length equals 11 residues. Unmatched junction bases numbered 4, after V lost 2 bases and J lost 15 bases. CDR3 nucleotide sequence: TGTGCCAGCAGTTTAGGACAGGAGAGGTTCTTC. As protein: CASSLGQERFF.

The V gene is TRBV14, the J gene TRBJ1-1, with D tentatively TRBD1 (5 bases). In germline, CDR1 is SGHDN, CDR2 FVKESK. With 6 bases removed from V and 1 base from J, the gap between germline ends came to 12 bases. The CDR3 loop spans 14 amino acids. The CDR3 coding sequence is TGTGCCAGCAGTCGTATTCAGGGGAACACTGAAGCTTTCTTT. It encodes CASSRIQGNTEAFF.

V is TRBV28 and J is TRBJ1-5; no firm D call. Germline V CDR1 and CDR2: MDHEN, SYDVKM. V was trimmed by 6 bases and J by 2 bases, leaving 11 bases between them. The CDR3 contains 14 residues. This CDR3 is CASRSRGGNQPQHF. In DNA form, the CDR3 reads TGTGCCAGCAGGTCCCGGGGAGGCAATCAGCCCCAGCATTTT.

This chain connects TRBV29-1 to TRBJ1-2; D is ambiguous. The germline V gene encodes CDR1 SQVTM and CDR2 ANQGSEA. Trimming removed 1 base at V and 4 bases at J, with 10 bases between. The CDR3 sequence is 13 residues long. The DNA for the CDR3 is TGCAGCGTTGAAGTCAGACAATCCTATGGCTACACCTTC. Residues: CSVEVRQSYGYTF.

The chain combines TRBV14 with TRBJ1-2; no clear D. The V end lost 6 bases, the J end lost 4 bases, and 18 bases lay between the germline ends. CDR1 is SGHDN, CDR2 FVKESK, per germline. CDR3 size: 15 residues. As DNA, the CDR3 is TGTGCCAGCAGTCGTAGAGGGAAAGAGAGCTATGGCTACACCTTC. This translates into CASSRRGKESYGYTF.

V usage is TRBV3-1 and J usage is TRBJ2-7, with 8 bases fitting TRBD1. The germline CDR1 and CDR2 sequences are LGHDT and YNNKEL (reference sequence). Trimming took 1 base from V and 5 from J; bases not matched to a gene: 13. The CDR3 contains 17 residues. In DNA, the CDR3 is TGTGCCAGCAGCCAAGGCGACAGGGGAAGCTCTGGAAACGAGCAGTACTTC. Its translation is CASSQGDRGSSGNEQYF.

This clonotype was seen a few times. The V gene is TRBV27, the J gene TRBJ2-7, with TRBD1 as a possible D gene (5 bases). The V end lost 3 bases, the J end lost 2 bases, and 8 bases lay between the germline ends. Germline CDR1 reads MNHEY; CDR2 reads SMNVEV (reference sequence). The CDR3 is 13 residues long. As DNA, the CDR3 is TGTGCCAGCAGTTTCGGACAAGCCTACGAGCAGTACTTC. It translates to CASSFGQAYEQYF.

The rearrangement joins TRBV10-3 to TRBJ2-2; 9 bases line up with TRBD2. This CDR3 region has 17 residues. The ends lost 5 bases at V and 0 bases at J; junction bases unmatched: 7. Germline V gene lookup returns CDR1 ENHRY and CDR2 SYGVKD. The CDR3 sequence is CAISPLAGHTNTGELFF. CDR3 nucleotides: TGTGCCATCAGTCCGCTAGCGGGGCACACGAACACCGGGGAGCTGTTTTTT.

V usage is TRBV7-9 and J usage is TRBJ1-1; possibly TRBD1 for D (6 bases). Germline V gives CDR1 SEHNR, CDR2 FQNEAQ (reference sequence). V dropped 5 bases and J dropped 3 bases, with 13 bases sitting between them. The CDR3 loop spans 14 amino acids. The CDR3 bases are TGTGCCAGCAGCGACACCCAGGGGCACACTGAAGCTTTCTTT. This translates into CASSDTQGHTEAFF. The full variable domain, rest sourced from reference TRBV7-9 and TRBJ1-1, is DTGVSQNPRHKITKRGQNVTFRCDPISEHNRLYWYRQTLGQGPEFLTYFQNEAQLEKSRLLSDRFSAERPKGSFSTLEIQRTEQGDSAMYLCASSDTQGHTEAFFGQGTRLTVV.